This T cell receptor (beta chain) originates from a study of low-dose radiotherapy and immunotherapy resistance in tumors. About the study: Treatment included intravenous cyclophosphamide dosed at 200 mg/m2 every two weeks, one day before radiation and immunotherapy.

Primers used for first-strand cDNA, a TRAV- and TRBV-specific set, covered both alpha and beta chains. For amplifying TCRs, the PCR ran for approximately 21 cycles with Phusion, which was used together with a constant-region primer and the adapter on the V primers. Each CDR3 protein is one row after TCRdb ran MiXCR on the reads. Among 65,000 to 100,000 distinct CDR3 sequences listed, roughly 19% were seen once. This sample's time point: before trial treatment. Patients with advanced, tumor-infiltrating lymphocyte-negative solid tumors were eligible. CDR3 size: 15 residues. J was trimmed by 9 bases and V by 4 bases; bases with no gene match: 7. CDR1 and CDR2 from the germline V gene are ENHRY and SYGVKD. Many counts were recorded for this clonotype.

The receptor was derived from a male donor with prostate cancer. The chain recombines TRBV10-3 with TRBJ2-1, with 12 bases matching TRBD2. Material: PBMCs, obtained before treatment. The CDR3: CAISGTTSGGGEQFF. CDR3 nucleotides: TGTGCCATCAGTGGAACGACTAGCGGGGGAGGTGAGCAGTTCTTC.